This T cell receptor (beta chain) derives from a study of blood T cell repertoires in COVID-19. Across the whole study: The origin of the acute and convalescent COVID-19 samples was the United States, Italy and Spain. Sources were T cells, B-cell-depleted T cells, or PBMCs; the material itself was cDNA or gDNA.

Points on this clone: The identical CDR3 is also encoded by other nucleotide sequences in the sample.

As originally analysed: Quantification of nucleated cells was approximated via reference gene primer amplification. Some clones are missing from TCRdb's copy, which holds only in-frame ones; the method was immunoSEQ multiplex PCR. That table is the source of V, J and clone size, and D and trimming were worked out from the DNA. The profile shows about 320,000 clones, approximately 85% of them singletons. The CDR3 contains 12 residues. V lost 3 bases and J lost 4, with 6 bases in between. This TCR came from a human donor in a cohort sampled during active COVID-19. The sequenced sample consisted of peripheral blood. V gene TRBV12-3 or TRBV12-4 combines with J gene TRBJ1-2; the D gene is possibly TRBD1 (5 bases). The CDR3 DNA reads as TGTGCCAGCAGTTTGACAGCCTATGGCTACACCTTC. Its translation: CASSLTAYGYTF.